This is a list of T cell receptor beta chains from one sample in a study of T cells in Graves' hyperthyroidism and ophthalmopathy. MiXCR, applied by TCRdb to the multiplex PCR reads, yields one record per CDR3 protein. The data show some 600,000 distinct CDR3 sequences, 14% seen once. Sequencing used blood. These receptor sequences come from a woman in her twenties or thirties with Graves' hyperthyroidism that later progressed to Graves' ophthalmopathy. CDR3s include the opening cysteine and the closing phenylalanine or tryptophan. D genes are given only for firm matches. Clone size is given for some rows only: seen once, a few or many times, or a class if the clone is expanded.

.	TRBV4-2	few	TRBJ2-2	TGTGCCAGCAGCCTGGGCGTGGGAGTAATCACCGGGGAGCTGTTTTTT	CASSLGVGVITGELFF
.	TRBV12-3/TRBV12-4	many	TRBJ1-4	TGTGCCAGCAGTCAGGTTGGGGCCCCCGGTAGAGGTGAAAAACTGTTTTTT	CASSQVGAPGRGEKLFF
TRBD2	TRBV20-1	.	TRBJ2-7	TGCAGTGCTAAATATGACGGGAGGACCCACGAGCAGTACTTC	CSAKYDGRTHEQYF
TRBD1	TRBV6-1	once	TRBJ2-7	TGTGCCAGCAGACTGGGACAGGTAAACGAGCAGTACTTC	CASRLGQVNEQYF
.	TRBV28	many	TRBJ2-1	TGTGCCAGCCGAAGGTGGGAGGCGGGACCGACCCACAATGAGCAGTTCTTC	CASRRWEAGPTHNEQFF
.	TRBV7-3	many	TRBJ2-1	TGTGCCAGCAGCTTATCCGGGGTACTCTCCGATGAGCAGTTCTTC	CASSLSGVLSDEQFF
.	TRBV28	many	TRBJ2-7	TGTGCCAGCAGTCCCCAGAGCGTAAGCTCCTACGAGCAGTACTTC	CASSPQSVSSYEQYF
TRBD2	TRBV6-5	few	TRBJ2-1	TGTGCCAGCAGTTACCGGGGACTAGCGGTAAACAATGAGCAGTTCTTC	CASSYRGLAVNNEQFF
.	TRBV20-1	many	TRBJ2-3	TGCAGTGCTAGAGTGGGGGGGCCCAGGGATACGCAGTATTTT	CSARVGGPRDTQYF
TRBD1	TRBV6-1	many	TRBJ1-6	TGTGCCACAAAGGAGGACAGGGAAAATTCACCCCTCCACTTT	CATKEDRENSPLHF
.	TRBV5-8	many	TRBJ2-7	TGTGCCAGCAGCCTGGGACTCTTGGTGTGGGAGCAGTACTTC	CASSLGLLVWEQYF
TRBD1	TRBV28	many	TRBJ1-2	TGTGCCAGCAGTTTTGGCCCCTCATACAACAGGGGGTACTCATCGGTCGAAGGCTACACCTTC	CASSFGPSYNRGYSSVEGYTF
.	TRBV29-1	many	TRBJ1-1	TGCAGCGTTGGTAGCTCGGGGGGCGCGGTGTTCACTGAAGCTTTCTTT	CSVGSSGGAVFTEAFF
.	TRBV12-3/TRBV12-4	.	TRBJ1-1	TGTGCCAGCAGTTCCTTAGCGGGAGAGACTGAAGCTTTCTTT	CASSSLAGETEAFF
.	TRBV7-2	many	TRBJ2-7	TGTGCCAGCAGCTCTACAGGGTACTACGAGCAGTACTTC	CASSSTGYYEQYF
.	TRBV20-1	few	TRBJ2-3	TGCAGTGCTAGCCGGGAGTACAACACAGATACGCAGTATTTT	CSASREYNTDTQYF
.	TRBV3-1	many	TRBJ2-2	TGTGCCAGCAGCCAAGGCCAGGTGAACACCGGGGAGCTGTTTTTT	CASSQGQVNTGELFF
TRBD2	TRBV5-1	many	TRBJ2-1	TGCGCCAGCAGCCCTAGCGGGACTGAGCAGTTCTTC	CASSPSGTEQFF
TRBD2	TRBV5-6	.	TRBJ2-1	TGTGCCAGCAGCGGCCTAGCGGGAGGGCCTAGTGAGCAGTTCTTC	CASSGLAGGPSEQFF
TRBD2	TRBV12-3/TRBV12-4	many	TRBJ2-1	TGTGCCAGCAGTTTCTTAGCGGGGTACAATGAGCAGTTCTTC	CASSFLAGYNEQFF
.	TRBV2	many	TRBJ2-7	TGTGCCAGCCTTGACTCTACCGCGAGAGAGCAGTACTTC	CASLDSTAREQYF
.	TRBV2	many	TRBJ1-5	TGTGCCAGCCGGGGTAGTGAAGGGCAGCCCCAGCATTTT	CASRGSEGQPQHF